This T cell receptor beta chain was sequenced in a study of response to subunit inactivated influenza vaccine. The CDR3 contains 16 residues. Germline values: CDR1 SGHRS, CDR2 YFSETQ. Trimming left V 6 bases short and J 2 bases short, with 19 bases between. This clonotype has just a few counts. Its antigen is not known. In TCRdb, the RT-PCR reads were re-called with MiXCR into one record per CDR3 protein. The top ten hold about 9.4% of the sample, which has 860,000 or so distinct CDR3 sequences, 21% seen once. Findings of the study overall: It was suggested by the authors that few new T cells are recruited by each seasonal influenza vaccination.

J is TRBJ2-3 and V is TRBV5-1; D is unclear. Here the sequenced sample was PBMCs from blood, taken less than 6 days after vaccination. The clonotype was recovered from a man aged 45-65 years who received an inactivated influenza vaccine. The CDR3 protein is CASTTGRNIPTDTQYF. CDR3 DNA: TGCGCCAGCACCACGGGCCGAAATATACCCACAGATACGCAGTATTTT.